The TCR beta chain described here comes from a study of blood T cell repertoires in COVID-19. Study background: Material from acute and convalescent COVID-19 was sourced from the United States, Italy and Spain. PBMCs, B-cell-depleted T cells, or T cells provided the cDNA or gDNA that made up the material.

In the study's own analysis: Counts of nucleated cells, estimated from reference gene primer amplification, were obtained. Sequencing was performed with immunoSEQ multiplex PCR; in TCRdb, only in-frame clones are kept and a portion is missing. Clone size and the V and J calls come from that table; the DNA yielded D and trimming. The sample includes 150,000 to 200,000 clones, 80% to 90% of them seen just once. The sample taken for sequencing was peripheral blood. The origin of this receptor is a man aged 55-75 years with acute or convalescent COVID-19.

CDR3 DNA sequence: TGTGCCAGCAGACCCCTCTCCCAGGGACAATCAAATCAGCCCCAGCATTTT. Amino acids: CASRPLSQGQSNQPQHF. The rearrangement uses TRBV27 and TRBJ1-5, with a tentative D call TRBD1 (6 bases). CDR3 length: 17 residues. Germline V gene data show CDR1 as MNHEY and CDR2 as SMNVEV (reference sequence). Trimming shortened V by 6 bases and J by 4 bases, and 22 bases separated the two germline ends.